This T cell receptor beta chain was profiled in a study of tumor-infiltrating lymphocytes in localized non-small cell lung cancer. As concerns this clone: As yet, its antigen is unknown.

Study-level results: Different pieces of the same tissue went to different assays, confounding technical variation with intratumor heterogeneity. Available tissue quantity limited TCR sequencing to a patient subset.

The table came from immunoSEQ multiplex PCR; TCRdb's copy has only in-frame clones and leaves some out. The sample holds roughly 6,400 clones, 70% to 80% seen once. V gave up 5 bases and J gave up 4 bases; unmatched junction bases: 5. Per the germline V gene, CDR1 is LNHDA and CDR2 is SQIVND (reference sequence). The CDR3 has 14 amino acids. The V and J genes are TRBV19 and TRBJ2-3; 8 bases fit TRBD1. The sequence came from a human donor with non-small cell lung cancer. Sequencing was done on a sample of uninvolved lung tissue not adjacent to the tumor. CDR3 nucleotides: TGTGCCAGTAGTTCCGACAGGGGACCAGATACGCAGTATTTT. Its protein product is CASSSDRGPDTQYF.